The clone carrying this T cell receptor beta chain was seen only once. These data come from a study of cytomegalovirus exposure and HLA in healthy donors. The overall study: Some 90 million unique TCRs from HLA-typed donors were held in an early data release.

The length of the CDR3 is 15 residues. V gave up 2 bases and J gave up 4 bases, with 14 bases separating them. CDR1 and CDR2 from the germline V gene are SGHRS and YFSETQ. Both 60 Vbeta primers and 13 Jbeta primers went into the PCR. Assay used: immunoSEQ multiplex PCR; TCRdb lists only in-frame clones, some missing. Among 70,000 to 90,000 clones listed, about 60% were seen once. Specimen: PBMCs. The V gene is TRBV5-1, the J gene TRBJ2-3; maybe TRBD2 (5 bases). This TCR came from a woman aged 35 to 49 in good health and CMV-seropositive. The CDR3 DNA reads as TGCGCCAGCAGCTTAGCGGAGTTTAGCGCAGATACGCAGTATTTT. Its translation: CASSLAEFSADTQYF.